This T cell receptor beta chain was captured in a study of T cell responses to AZD1222 COVID-19 vaccine. This clone was picked up one time. Its antigen is currently unknown. Findings and limits, study-wide: The donor cohort was predominantly white British with a female majority, and clonal diversity may have been underestimated.

TCRdb's table, derived via immunoSEQ multiplex PCR, lists solely in-frame clones and lacks some. The sample lists roughly 140,000 clones; around 90% were seen once. CDR1 is SGHKS and CDR2 is YYEKEE in the germline V gene (reference sequence). The ends lost 4 bases at V and 5 bases at J; junction bases unmatched: 8. This CDR3 is 15 amino acids long. The input for sequencing was peripheral blood, taken 28 days after the second AZD1222 dose. The clonotype comes from an adult who received the AZD1222 COVID-19 vaccine. The rearrangement joins TRBV5-5 to TRBJ2-7, with 11 bases lining up with TRBD2. In nucleotides, the CDR3 is TGTGCCAGCAGCCCTCTAGCGGGAGGTTTTGACGAGCAGTACTTC. The encoded protein is CASSPLAGGFDEQYF. The full variable domain, with the rest looked up from reference TRBV5-5 and TRBJ2-7, is DAGVTQSPTHLIKTRGQQVTLRCSPISGHKSVSWYQQVLGQGPQFIFQYYEKEERGRGNFPDRFSARQFPNYSSELNVNALLLGDSALYLCASSPLAGGFDEQYFGPGTRLTVT.